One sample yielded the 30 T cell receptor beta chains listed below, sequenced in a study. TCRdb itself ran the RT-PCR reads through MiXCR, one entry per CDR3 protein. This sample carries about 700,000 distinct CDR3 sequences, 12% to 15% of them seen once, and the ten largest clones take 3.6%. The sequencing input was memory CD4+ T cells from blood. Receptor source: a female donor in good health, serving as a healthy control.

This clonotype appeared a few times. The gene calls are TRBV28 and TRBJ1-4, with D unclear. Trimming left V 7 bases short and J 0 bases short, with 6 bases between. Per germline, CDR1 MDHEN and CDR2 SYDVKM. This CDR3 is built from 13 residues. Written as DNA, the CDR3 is TGTGCCAGCACCCGAACAACTAATGAAAAACTGTTTTTT. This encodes CASTRTTNEKLFF.

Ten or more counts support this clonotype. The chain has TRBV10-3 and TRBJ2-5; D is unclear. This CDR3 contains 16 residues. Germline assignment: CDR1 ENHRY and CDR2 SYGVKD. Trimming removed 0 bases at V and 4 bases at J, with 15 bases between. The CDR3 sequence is CAISESDASDPETQYF. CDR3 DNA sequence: TGTGCCATCAGTGAGTCCGACGCGTCCGACCCAGAGACCCAGTACTTC.

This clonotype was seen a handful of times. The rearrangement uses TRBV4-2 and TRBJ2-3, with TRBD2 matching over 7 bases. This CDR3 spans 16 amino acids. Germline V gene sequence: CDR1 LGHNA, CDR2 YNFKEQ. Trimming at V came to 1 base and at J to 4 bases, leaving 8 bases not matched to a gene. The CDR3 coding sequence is TGTGCCAGCAGCCAAGGTACTAGCGATTTGGCAGATACGCAGTATTTT. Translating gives CASSQGTSDLADTQYF.

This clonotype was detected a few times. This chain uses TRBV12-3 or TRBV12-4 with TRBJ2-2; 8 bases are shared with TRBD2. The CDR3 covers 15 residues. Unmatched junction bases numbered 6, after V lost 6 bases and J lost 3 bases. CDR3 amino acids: CASSQRETDTGELFF. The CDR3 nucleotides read TGTGCCAGCAGCCAGCGGGAGACCGACACCGGGGAGCTGTTTTTT.

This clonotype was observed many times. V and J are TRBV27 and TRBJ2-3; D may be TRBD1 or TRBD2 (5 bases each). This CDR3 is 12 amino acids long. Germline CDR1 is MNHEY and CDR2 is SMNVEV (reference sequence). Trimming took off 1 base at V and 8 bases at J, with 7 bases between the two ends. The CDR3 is CASSLWGTTQYF. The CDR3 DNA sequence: TGTGCCAGCAGTTTATGGGGGACTACGCAGTATTTT.

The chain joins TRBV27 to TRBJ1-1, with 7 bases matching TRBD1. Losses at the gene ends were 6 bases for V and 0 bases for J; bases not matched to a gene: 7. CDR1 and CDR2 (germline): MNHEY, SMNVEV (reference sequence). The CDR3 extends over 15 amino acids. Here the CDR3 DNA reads TGTGCCAGCAGCCAACCTACAGGGGTGAACACTGAAGCTTTCTTT. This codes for CASSQPTGVNTEAFF.

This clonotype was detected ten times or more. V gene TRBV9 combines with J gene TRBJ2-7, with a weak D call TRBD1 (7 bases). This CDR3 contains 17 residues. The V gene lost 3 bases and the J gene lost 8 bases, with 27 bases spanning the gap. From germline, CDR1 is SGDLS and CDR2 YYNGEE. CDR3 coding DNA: TGTGCCAGCAGCGCCGAGTGGGACCAGGGGGGTCTGCGTCAGCAGTACTTC. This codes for CASSAEWDQGGLRQQYF.

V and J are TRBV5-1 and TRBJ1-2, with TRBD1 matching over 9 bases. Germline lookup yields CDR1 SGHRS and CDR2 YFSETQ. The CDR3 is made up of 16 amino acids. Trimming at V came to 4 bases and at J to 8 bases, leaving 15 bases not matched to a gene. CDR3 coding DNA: TGCGCCAGCAGCCCCGGCGCTGGGGGACAGGGAAAAGGCTACACCTTC. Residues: CASSPGAGGQGKGYTF.

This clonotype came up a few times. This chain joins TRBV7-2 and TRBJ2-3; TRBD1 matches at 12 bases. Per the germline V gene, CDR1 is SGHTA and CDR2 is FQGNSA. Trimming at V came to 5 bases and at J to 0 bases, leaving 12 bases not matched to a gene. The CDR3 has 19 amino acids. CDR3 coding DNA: TGTGCCAGCAGCGCCCGGGACAGGGGGCTTCTACTAAGCACAGATACGCAGTATTTT. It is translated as CASSARDRGLLLSTDTQYF.

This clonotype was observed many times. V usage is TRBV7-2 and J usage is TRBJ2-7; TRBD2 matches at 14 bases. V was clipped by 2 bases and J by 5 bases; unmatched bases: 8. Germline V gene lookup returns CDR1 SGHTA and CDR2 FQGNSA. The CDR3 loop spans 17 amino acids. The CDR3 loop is CASSLMGLAGEGDEQYF. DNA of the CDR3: TGTGCCAGCAGCTTAATGGGACTAGCGGGAGAGGGCGACGAGCAGTACTTC.

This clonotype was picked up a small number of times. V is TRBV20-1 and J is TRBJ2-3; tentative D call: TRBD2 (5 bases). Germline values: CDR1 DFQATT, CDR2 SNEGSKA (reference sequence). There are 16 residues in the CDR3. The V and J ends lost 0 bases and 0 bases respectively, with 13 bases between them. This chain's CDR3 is CSARDLQRSSTDTQYF. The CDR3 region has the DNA TGCAGTGCTAGAGATCTCCAGCGGTCTAGCACAGATACGCAGTATTTT.

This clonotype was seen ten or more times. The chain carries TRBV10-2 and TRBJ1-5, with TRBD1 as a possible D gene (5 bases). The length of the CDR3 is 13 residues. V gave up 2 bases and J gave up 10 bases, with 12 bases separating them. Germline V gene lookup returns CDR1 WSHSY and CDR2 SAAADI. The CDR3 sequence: CASSEGALQPQHF. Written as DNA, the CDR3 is TGCGCCAGCAGTGAGGGGGCACTCCAACCCCAGCATTTT.

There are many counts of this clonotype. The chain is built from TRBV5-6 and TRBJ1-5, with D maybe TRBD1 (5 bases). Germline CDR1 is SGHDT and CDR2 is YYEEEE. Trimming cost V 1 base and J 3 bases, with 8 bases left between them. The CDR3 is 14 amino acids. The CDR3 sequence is CASSLWGYNQPQHF. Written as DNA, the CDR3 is TGTGCCAGCAGCTTGTGGGGCTACAATCAGCCCCAGCATTTT.

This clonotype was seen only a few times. CDR3 sequence: CASSQESLAGDHRNEQFF. In DNA form, the CDR3 reads TGCGCCAGCAGCCAAGAGTCGCTAGCGGGAGACCACCGGAATGAGCAGTTCTTC. The chain carries TRBV4-3 and TRBJ2-1; 10 positions match TRBD2. The CDR3 is 18 residues long. From germline, CDR1 is LGHNA and CDR2 YSLEER. The ends lost 0 bases at V and 7 bases at J; junction bases unmatched: 12.

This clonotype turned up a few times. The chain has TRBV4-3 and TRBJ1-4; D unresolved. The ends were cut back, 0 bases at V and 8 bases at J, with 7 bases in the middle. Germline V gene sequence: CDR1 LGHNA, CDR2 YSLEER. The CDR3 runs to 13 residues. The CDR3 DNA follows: TGCGCCAGCAGCCAAGATGAGACCGAAAAACTGTTTTTT. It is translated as CASSQDETEKLFF.

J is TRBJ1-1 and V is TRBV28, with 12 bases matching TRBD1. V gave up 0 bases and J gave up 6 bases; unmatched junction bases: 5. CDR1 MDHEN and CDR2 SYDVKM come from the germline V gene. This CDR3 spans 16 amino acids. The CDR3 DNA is TGTGCCAGCAGTTTATGGGGACAGGGGGCGCGGGCTGAAGCTTTCTTT. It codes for CASSLWGQGARAEAFF.

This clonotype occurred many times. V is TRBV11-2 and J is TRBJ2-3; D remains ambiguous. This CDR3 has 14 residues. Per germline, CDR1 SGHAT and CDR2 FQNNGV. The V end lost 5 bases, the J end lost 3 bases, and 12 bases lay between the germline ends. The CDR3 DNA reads TGTGCCAGCAGCCGCATCGGGTCTACAGATACGCAGTATTTT. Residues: CASSRIGSTDTQYF.

DNA for the CDR3: TGTGCCAGCACCGGGACAGTTAATGAAAAACTGTTTTTT. Its translation: CASTGTVNEKLFF. The chain employs TRBV7-9 and TRBJ1-4; 7 bases align to TRBD1. V lost 7 bases, J lost 4 bases, and 3 bases stayed unmatched. The CDR3 totals 13 residues. Germline loops: CDR1 SEHNR, CDR2 FQNEAQ (reference sequence).

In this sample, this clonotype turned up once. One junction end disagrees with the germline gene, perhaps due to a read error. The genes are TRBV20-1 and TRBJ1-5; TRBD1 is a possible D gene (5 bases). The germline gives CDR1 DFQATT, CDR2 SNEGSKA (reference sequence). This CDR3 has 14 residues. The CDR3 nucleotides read TGCAGTACTAGATGGGGACTTAGCAATCAGCCCCAGCATTTT. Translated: CSTRWGLSNQPQHF.

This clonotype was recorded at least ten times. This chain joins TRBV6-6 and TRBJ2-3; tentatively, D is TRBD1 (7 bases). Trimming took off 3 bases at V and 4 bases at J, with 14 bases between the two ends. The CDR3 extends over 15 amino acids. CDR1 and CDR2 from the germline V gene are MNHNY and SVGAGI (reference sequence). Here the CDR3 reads CASSYTQGGSDTQYF. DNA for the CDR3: TGTGCCAGCAGTTATACCCAGGGGGGATCAGATACGCAGTATTTT.

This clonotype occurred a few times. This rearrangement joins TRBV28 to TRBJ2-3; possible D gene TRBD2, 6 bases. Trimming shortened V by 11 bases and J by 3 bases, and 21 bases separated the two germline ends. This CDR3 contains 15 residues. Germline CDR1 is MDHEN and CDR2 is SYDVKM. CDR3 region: CASSSPSGLTDTQYF. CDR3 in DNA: TGTGCCTCCAGCTCCCCCAGCGGACTAACAGATACGCAGTATTTT. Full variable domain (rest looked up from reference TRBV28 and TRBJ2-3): DVKVTQSSRYLVKRTGEKVFLECVQDMDHENMFWYRQDPGLGLRLIYFSYDVKMKEKGDIPEGYSVSREKKERFSLILESASTNQTSMYLCASSSPSGLTDTQYFGPGTRLTVL.

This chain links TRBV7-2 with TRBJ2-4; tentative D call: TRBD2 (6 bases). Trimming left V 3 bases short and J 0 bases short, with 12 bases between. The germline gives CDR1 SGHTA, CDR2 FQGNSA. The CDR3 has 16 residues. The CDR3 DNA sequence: TGTGCCAGCAGCTTTGGAGGGTCGCTAGCCAAAAACATTCAGTACTTC. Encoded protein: CASSFGGSLAKNIQYF.

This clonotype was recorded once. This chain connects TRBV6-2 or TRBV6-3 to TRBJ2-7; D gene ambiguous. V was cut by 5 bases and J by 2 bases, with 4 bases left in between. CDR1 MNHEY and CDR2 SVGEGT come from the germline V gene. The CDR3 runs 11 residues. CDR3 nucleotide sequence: TGTGCCAGCAGTGCGCCCTACGAGCAGTACTTC. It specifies CASSAPYEQYF.

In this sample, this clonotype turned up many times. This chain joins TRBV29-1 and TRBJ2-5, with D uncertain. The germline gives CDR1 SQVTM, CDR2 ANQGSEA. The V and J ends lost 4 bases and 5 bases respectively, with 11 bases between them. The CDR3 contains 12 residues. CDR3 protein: CSVGALGETQYF. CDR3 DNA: TGCAGCGTTGGAGCCCTGGGGGAGACCCAGTACTTC.

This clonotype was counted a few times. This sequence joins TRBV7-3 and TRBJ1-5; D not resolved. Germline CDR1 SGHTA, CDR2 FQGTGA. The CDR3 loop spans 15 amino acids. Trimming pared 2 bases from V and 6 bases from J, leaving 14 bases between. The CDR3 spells CASSLYTARGQPQHF. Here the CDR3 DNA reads TGTGCCAGCAGCTTATATACAGCGCGGGGTCAGCCCCAGCATTTT.

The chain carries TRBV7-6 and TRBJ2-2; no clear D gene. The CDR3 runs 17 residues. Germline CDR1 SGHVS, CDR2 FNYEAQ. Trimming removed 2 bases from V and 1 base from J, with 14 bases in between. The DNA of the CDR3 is TGTGCCAGCAGCTTATTCCGCAGCAGACAGAACACCGGGGAGCTGTTTTTT. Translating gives CASSLFRSRQNTGELFF.

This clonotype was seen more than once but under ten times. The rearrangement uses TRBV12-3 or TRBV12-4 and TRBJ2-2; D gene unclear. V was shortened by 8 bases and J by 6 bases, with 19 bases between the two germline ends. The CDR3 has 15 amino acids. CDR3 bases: TGTGCCAGCTTAGCAACACCTATAATGTCCGGGGAGCTGTTTTTT. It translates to CASLATPIMSGELFF.

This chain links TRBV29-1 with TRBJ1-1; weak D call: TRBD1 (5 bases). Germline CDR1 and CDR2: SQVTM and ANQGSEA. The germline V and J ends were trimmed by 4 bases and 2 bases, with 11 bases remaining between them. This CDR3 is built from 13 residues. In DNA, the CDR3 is TGCAGCGTTGGGGAGGGGCCCAACACTGAAGCTTTCTTT. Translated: CSVGEGPNTEAFF.

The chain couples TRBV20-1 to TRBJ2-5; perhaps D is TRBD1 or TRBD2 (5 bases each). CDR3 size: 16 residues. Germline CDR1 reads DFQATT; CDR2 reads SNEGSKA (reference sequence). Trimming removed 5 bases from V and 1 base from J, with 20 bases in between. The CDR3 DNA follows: TGCAGTGCTGGGCTAAGGGGCGGAGGAGTCCAAGAGACCCAGTACTTC. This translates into CSAGLRGGGVQETQYF.

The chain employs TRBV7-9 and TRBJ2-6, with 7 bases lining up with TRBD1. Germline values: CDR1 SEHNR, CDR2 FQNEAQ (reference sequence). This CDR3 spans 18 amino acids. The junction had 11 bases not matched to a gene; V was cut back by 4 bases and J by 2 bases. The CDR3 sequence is CASSSRQGSVPGANVLTF. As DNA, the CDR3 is TGTGCCAGCAGCTCAAGACAGGGATCGGTCCCTGGGGCCAACGTCCTGACTTTC.